One sample yielded the 20 T cell receptor beta chains listed below, sequenced in a study of CD8 T cells in ankylosing spondylitis. Notes on the study in general: Among TCR beta sequences, a motif of eight or nine highly homologous variants appeared characteristic of ankylosing spondylitis blood.

MiXCR, run by TCRdb on the 5' RACE reads, gives a single entry per CDR3 protein. The sample lists 700,000 to 1,000,000 distinct CDR3 sequences, about 10% seen once, with approximately 0.51% in the top ten. These receptors have no identified antigens. Sequencing was performed on blood, either unsorted or a sorted T cell fraction (not recorded which). These receptors were taken from a male donor with ankylosing spondylitis.

This clonotype was detected a few times. The CDR3 sequence: CASSLSGAIGYTF. The CDR3 DNA reads TGTGCCAGCAGCTTATCAGGGGCGATTGGCTACACCTTC. The chain carries TRBV7-9 and TRBJ1-2; D may be TRBD1 (6 bases). Germline-derived CDR1 and CDR2 are SEHNR and FQNEAQ (reference sequence). Deletions cut 2 bases from V and 7 bases from J, with 11 bases between. This CDR3 is built from 13 residues.

The genes are TRBV5-1 and TRBJ2-3; 13 bases agree with TRBD2. The CDR3 spans 15 residues. The ends lost 2 bases at V and 6 bases at J; junction bases unmatched: 3. CDR1 and CDR2 (germline): SGHRS, YFSETQ. The CDR3 DNA follows: TGCGCCAGCAGCTTCGGGACTAGCGGGGAGGATACGCAGTATTTT. The encoded protein is CASSFGTSGEDTQYF.

This clonotype came up a few times. The rearrangement uses TRBV18 and TRBJ1-5; the D is unclear. Looked up from germline, CDR1 is KGHSH and CDR2 is LQKENI. The germline V and J ends were trimmed by 1 base and 4 bases, with 8 bases remaining between them. The CDR3 contains 14 residues. The CDR3: CASSPRPINQPQHF. The DNA of the CDR3 is TGTGCCAGCTCACCACGGCCAATTAATCAGCCCCAGCATTTT. The full variable domain, with the rest looked up from reference TRBV18 and TRBJ1-5, is NAGVMQNPRHLVRRRGQEARLRCSPMKGHSHVYWYRQLPEEGLKFMVYLQKENIIDESGMPKERFSAEFPKEGPSILRIQQVVRGDSAAYFCASSPRPINQPQHFGDGTRLSIL.

The chain has TRBV18 and TRBJ2-5; D is unresolved. The CDR3 runs 15 residues. Germline V gene lookup returns CDR1 KGHSH and CDR2 LQKENI. With 3 bases removed from V and 0 bases from J, the gap between germline ends came to 11 bases. CDR3 amino acids: CASSPLGLYQETQYF. CDR3 sequence (DNA): TGTGCCAGCTCACCCCTAGGATTGTACCAAGAGACCCAGTACTTC. Full variable domain (remainder filled in from reference TRBV18 and TRBJ2-5): NAGVMQNPRHLVRRRGQEARLRCSPMKGHSHVYWYRQLPEEGLKFMVYLQKENIIDESGMPKERFSAEFPKEGPSILRIQQVVRGDSAAYFCASSPLGLYQETQYFGPGTRLLVL.

V gene TRBV12-3 or TRBV12-4 combines with J gene TRBJ2-7; D not certain. The CDR3 sequence is 15 residues long. Trimming took 3 bases from V and 7 from J, leaving 19 bases between them. The CDR3 nucleotides are TGTGCCAGCAGTTTTAGGAGAGTGCCTCTCAATGAGCAGTACTTC. Translated, it gives CASSFRRVPLNEQYF.

The V and J genes are TRBV5-1 and TRBJ1-2; no clear D gene. CDR1 and CDR2 (germline): SGHRS, YFSETQ. The CDR3 runs to 15 residues. The V and J ends lost 4 bases and 4 bases respectively, with 17 bases between them. The CDR3 bases are TGCGCCAGCAGCCCGACCGGCGCCTGGAGCTATGGCTACACCTTC. It encodes CASSPTGAWSYGYTF. The full variable domain, rest sourced from reference TRBV5-1 and TRBJ1-2, is KAGVTQTPRYLIKTRGQQVTLSCSPISGHRSVSWYQQTPGQGLQFLFEYFSETQRNKGNFPGRFSGRQFSNSRSEMNVSTLELGDSALYLCASSPTGAWSYGYTFGSGTRLTVV.

V usage is TRBV12-3 or TRBV12-4 and J usage is TRBJ1-1; no definite D call. V lost 6 bases and J 7 bases, leaving 9 bases between the germline ends. The CDR3 extends over 11 amino acids. CDR3 DNA: TGTGCCAGCAGCAGTTATATTGAAGCTTTCTTT. This encodes CASSSYIEAFF.

The V gene is TRBV7-2, the J gene TRBJ2-3, with D perhaps being TRBD1 or TRBD2 (5 bases each). CDR1 is SGHTA and CDR2 is FQGNSA in the germline V gene. There are 14 residues in the CDR3. Trimming left V 5 bases short and J 6 bases short, with 15 bases between. The CDR3 loop reads CASSPGPSPDTQYF. The CDR3 coding sequence is TGTGCCAGCAGCCCGGGACCGTCCCCCGATACGCAGTATTTT.

Only a few counts were recorded for this clonotype. The chain carries TRBV7-3 and TRBJ1-1, with D possibly being TRBD1 (5 bases). CDR1 is SGHTA and CDR2 is FQGTGA in the germline V gene. The V gene lost 2 bases and the J gene lost 7 bases, with 14 bases spanning the gap. The CDR3 totals 14 residues. The CDR3 coding sequence is TGTGCCAGCAGCTTAGGAGGGGCCAGCAATGAAGCTTTCTTT. Translation: CASSLGGASNEAFF.

The V call is TRBV18, the J call TRBJ1-3; D may be TRBD1 (6 bases). CDR1 is KGHSH, CDR2 LQKENI, per germline. CDR3 length: 16 amino acids. V lost 0 bases, J lost 0 bases, and 9 bases lay in between. Here the CDR3 reads CASSPPGQGSGNTIYF. The DNA for the CDR3 is TGTGCCAGCTCACCACCGGGACAAGGCTCTGGAAACACCATATATTTT.

V usage is TRBV20-1 and J usage is TRBJ1-1; tentatively, D is TRBD1 (5 bases). V dropped 5 bases and J dropped 2 bases, with 12 bases sitting between them. Germline CDR1 reads DFQATT; CDR2 reads SNEGSKA (reference sequence). The CDR3 length is 13 residues. For the CDR3, the DNA is TGCAGTGCTCGACAGCAATTAAACACTGAAGCTTTCTTT. Translating it yields CSARQQLNTEAFF.

This clonotype has only a few counts. This chain uses TRBV27 with TRBJ1-5, with unresolved D. Looked up from germline, CDR1 is MNHEY and CDR2 is SMNVEV (reference sequence). V shed 3 bases and J shed 2 bases, with 8 bases lying between them. This CDR3 is built from 14 residues. CDR3 sequence: CASSFPVRNQPQHF. The CDR3, as DNA: TGTGCCAGCAGTTTTCCCGTCCGCAATCAGCCCCAGCATTTT.

This chain uses TRBV7-2 with TRBJ1-3; D possibly corresponds to TRBD1 (5 bases). Looked up from germline, CDR1 is SGHTA and CDR2 is FQGNSA. V lost 4 bases to trimming and J lost 0 bases, with 13 bases between them. The CDR3 loop spans 16 amino acids. The CDR3 DNA reads as TGTGCCAGCAGCTCGCAGCCACAGGACTCTGGAAACACCATATATTTT. Its translation: CASSSQPQDSGNTIYF.

J is TRBJ2-4 and V is TRBV11-2; D gene uncertain. The CDR3 is 14 residues long. Trimming removed 1 base from V and 8 bases from J, with 12 bases in between. CDR1 is SGHAT, CDR2 FQNNGV, per germline. Here the CDR3 reads CASSLGRIGYIQYF. The CDR3 DNA sequence: TGTGCCAGCAGCTTAGGCCGGATTGGATACATTCAGTACTTC. The full variable domain, its missing parts supplied by reference TRBV11-2 and TRBJ2-4, is EAGVAQSPRYKIIEKRQSVAFWCNPISGHATLYWYQQILGQGPKLLIQFQNNGVVDDSQLPKDRFSAERLKGVDSTLKIQPAKLEDSAVYLCASSLGRIGYIQYFGAGTRLSVL.

The table lists this clonotype with a few counts. The V call is TRBV12-3 or TRBV12-4, the J call TRBJ1-4, with D perhaps TRBD1 (5 bases). The CDR3 spans 15 residues. The ends were cut back, 4 bases at V and 0 bases at J, with 9 bases in the middle. The CDR3 DNA reads as TGTGCCAGCAGTTCTTGGGACGCAACTAATGAAAAACTGTTTTTT. The encoded protein is CASSSWDATNEKLFF.

This clonotype was detected a few times. For the CDR3, the DNA is TGTGCCATCAGTCCAGCCACTTTCTCTGGAAACACCATATATTTT. Encoded protein: CAISPATFSGNTIYF. The chain combines TRBV10-3 with TRBJ1-3; no clear D. The CDR3 is made up of 15 amino acids. Germline V CDR1 and CDR2: ENHRY, SYGVKD. The ends were cut back, 5 bases at V and 0 bases at J, with 11 bases in the middle.

This clonotype has just a few counts. The V and J genes are TRBV28 and TRBJ2-7; D is possibly TRBD1 (6 bases). This CDR3 contains 14 residues. Germline V CDR1 and CDR2: MDHEN, SYDVKM. V lost 6 bases and J 4 bases, leaving 16 bases between the germline ends. CDR3 protein: CASSPANRAYEQYF. CDR3 nucleotides: TGTGCCAGCAGCCCGGCGAACAGGGCTTACGAGCAGTACTTC.

This clonotype was observed at least ten times. The V gene is TRBV29-1, the J gene TRBJ2-6, with 10 bases that match TRBD1. This CDR3 spans 16 amino acids. Trimming at V came to 6 bases and at J to 2 bases, leaving 7 bases not matched to a gene. The V gene's germline CDR1 is SQVTM and CDR2 ANQGSEA. CDR3 in amino acids: CSVPEDRGTGANVLTF. Written as DNA, the CDR3 is TGCAGCGTCCCTGAGGACAGGGGGACTGGGGCCAACGTCCTGACTTTC.

Only a few counts were recorded for this clonotype. J is TRBJ2-7 and V is TRBV6-2 or TRBV6-3, with D perhaps matching TRBD2 (6 bases). This CDR3 has 12 residues. V lost 6 bases and J 6 bases, leaving 12 bases between the germline ends. The germline V gene encodes CDR1 MNHEY and CDR2 SVGEGT. The CDR3 DNA reads TGTGCCAGCAGATCCGCGGGGTCCGAGCAGTACTTC. This codes for CASRSAGSEQYF.

This clonotype was detected only a few times. J is TRBJ2-7 and V is TRBV7-2; 7 nucleotides agree with TRBD1. CDR1 is SGHTA, CDR2 FQGNSA, per germline. The CDR3 has 14 residues. Trimming removed 2 bases from V and 4 bases from J; junction bases left unmatched: 5. The CDR3: CASSLITGEYEQYF. As DNA, the CDR3 is TGTGCCAGCAGCTTAATCACAGGGGAATACGAGCAGTACTTC.